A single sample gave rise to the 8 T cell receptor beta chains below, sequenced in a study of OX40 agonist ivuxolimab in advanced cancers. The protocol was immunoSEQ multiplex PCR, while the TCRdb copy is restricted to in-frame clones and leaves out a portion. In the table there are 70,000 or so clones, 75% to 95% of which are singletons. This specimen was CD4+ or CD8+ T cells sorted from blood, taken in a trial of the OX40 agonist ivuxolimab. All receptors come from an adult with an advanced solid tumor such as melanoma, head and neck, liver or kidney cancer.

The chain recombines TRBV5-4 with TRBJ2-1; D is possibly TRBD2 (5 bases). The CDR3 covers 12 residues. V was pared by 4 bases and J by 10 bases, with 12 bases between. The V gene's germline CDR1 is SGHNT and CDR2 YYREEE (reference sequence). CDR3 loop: CASSAGPPEQFF. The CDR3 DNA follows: TGTGCCAGCAGCGCGGGCCCTCCCGAGCAGTTCTTC.

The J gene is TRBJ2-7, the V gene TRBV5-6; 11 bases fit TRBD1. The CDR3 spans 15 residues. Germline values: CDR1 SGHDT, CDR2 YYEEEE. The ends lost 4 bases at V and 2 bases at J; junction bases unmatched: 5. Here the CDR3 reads CASSHGQGAAYEQYF. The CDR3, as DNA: TGTGCCAGCAGCCATGGACAGGGGGCGGCCTACGAGCAGTACTTC.

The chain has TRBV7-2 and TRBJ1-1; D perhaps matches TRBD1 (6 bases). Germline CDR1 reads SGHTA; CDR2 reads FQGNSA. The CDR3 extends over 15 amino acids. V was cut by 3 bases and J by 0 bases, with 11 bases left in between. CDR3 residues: CASSFNRAMNTEAFF. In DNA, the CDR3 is TGTGCCAGCAGCTTCAACAGGGCCATGAACACTGAAGCTTTCTTT.

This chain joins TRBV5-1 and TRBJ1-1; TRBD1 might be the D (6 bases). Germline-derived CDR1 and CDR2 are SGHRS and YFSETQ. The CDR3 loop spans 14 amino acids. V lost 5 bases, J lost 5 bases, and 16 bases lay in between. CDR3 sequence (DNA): TGCGCCAGCAGAGAACAGGGAGGAGGGACTGAAGCTTTCTTT. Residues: CASREQGGGTEAFF.

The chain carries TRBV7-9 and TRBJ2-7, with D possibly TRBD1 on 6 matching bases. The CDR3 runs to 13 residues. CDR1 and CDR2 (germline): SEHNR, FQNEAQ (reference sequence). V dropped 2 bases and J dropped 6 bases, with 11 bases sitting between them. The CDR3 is CASSLRQAGEQYF. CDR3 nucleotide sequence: TGTGCCAGCAGCTTACGACAGGCCGGCGAGCAGTACTTC. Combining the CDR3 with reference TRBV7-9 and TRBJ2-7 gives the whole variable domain DTGVSQNPRHKITKRGQNVTFRCDPISEHNRLYWYRQTLGQGPEFLTYFQNEAQLEKSRLLSDRFSAERPKGSFSTLEIQRTEQGDSAMYLCASSLRQAGEQYFGPGTRLTVT.

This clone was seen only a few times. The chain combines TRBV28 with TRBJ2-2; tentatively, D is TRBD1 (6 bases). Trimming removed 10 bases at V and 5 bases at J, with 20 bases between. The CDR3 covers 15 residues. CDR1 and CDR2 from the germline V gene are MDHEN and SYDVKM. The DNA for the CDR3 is TGTGCCATCTCCCTGATACAGGGTAGAACCGGGGAGCTGTTTTTT. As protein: CAISLIQGRTGELFF.

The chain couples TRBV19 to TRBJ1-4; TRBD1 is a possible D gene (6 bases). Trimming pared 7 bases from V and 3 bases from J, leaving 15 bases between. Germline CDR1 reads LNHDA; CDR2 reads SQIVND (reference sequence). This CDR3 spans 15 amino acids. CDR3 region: CASNPRGWANEKLFF. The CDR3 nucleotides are TGTGCCAGTAATCCCAGGGGATGGGCTAATGAAAAACTGTTTTTT.

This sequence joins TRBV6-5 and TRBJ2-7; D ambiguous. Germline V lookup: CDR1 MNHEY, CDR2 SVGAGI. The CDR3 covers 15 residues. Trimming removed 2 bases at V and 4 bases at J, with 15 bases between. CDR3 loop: CASSYGITQIYEQYF. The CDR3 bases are TGTGCCAGCAGTTACGGAATAACACAAATTTACGAGCAGTACTTC.